This is a list of T cell receptor beta chains from one sample in a study of cytomegalovirus exposure and HLA in healthy donors. Sequencing was performed with immunoSEQ multiplex PCR; in TCRdb, only in-frame clones are kept and a portion is missing. The data hold over 85,000 clones, with 60% to 80% observed a single time. The specimen sequenced was PBMCs. All receptors derive from a middle-aged woman in good health and CMV-seronegative. Both conserved end residues are part of each CDR3. D genes are given only for firm matches. Size tells how often a clone was seen (once, few, many) or the class of an expanded clone, and some rows leave it out.

j_gene	v_gene	d_gene	abundance	CDR3aa	CDR3nt
TRBJ2-2	TRBV7-9	TRBD1	once	CASSLARGSTGELFF	TGTGCCAGCAGCTTAGCCAGGGGGTCCACCGGGGAGCTGTTTTTT
TRBJ1-1	TRBV30	-	-	CATGRQGRTEAFF	TGTGCCACAGGGCGGCAGGGGCGAACTGAAGCTTTCTTT
TRBJ1-1	TRBV6-5	-	-	CASSSQGRNTEAFF	TGTGCCAGCAGTTCTCAGGGTAGGAACACTGAAGCTTTCTTT
TRBJ2-5	TRBV4-3	-	-	CASSQEPRTDQTAQYF	TGCGCCAGCAGCCAAGAACCCAGGACAGACCAAACGGCCCAGTACTTC
TRBJ1-1	TRBV5-1	-	-	CASSFGSGWAEAFF	TGCGCCAGCAGTTTTGGGTCGGGATGGGCTGAAGCTTTCTTT
TRBJ2-3	TRBV25-1	-	-	CASMRSTDTQYF	TGTGCCAGCATGCGGAGCACAGATACGCAGTATTTT
TRBJ2-2	TRBV11-1	-	-	CASSSGSRTGELFF	TGTGCCAGCAGCTCAGGGTCGAGGACCGGGGAGCTGTTTTTT
TRBJ1-1	TRBV2	TRBD1	-	CASRDRGHTEAFF	TGTGCCAGCAGGGACAGGGGTCACACTGAAGCTTTCTTT
TRBJ2-1	TRBV5-1	TRBD2	-	CASSLYRPGGMNEQFF	TGCGCCAGCAGCTTGTATCGTCCGGGAGGAATGAATGAGCAGTTCTTC
TRBJ1-6	TRBV30	-	-	CAWSKEGKNSPLHF	TGTGCCTGGAGTAAAGAGGGAAAGAATTCACCCCTCCACTTT
TRBJ1-2	TRBV27	-	-	CASRSLGGYTF	TGTGCCAGCAGGTCACTCGGTGGCTACACCTTC
TRBJ2-4	TRBV27	-	-	CASSFSGAKNIQYF	TGTGCCAGCAGTTTTTCAGGGGCCAAAAACATTCAGTACTTC
TRBJ1-5	TRBV19	TRBD1	-	CASTYLGRDSHPVGDSNQPQHF	TGTGCCAGTACTTATCTTGGGCGGGACAGCCACCCCGTCGGCGATAGCAATCAGCCCCAGCATTTT
TRBJ1-4	TRBV7-2	-	-	CASSAQGGEKLFF	TGTGCCAGCAGCGCACAGGGCGGGGAAAAACTGTTTTTT
TRBJ2-5	TRBV30	-	-	CAWSPQGETQYF	TGTGCCTGGAGTCCTCAGGGGGAGACCCAGTACTTC
TRBJ2-1	TRBV5-4	-	-	CASSLSYEQFF	TGTGCCAGCAGCTTGTCTTATGAGCAGTTCTTC
TRBJ2-2	TRBV11-2	TRBD2	-	CASSSGTSWGTGELFF	TGTGCCAGCAGCTCTGGGACTAGCTGGGGCACCGGGGAGCTGTTTTTT
TRBJ1-1	TRBV4-3	-	-	CASSQEVFGVGVNTEAFF	TGCGCCAGCAGCCAAGAGGTTTTCGGGGTCGGAGTGAACACTGAAGCTTTCTTT
TRBJ1-1	TRBV30	TRBD1	-	CAWRDSPVNTEAFF	TGTGCCTGGCGGGACAGCCCGGTGAACACTGAAGCTTTCTTT
TRBJ1-4	TRBV6-5	TRBD1	-	CASSPDTGVKLFF	TGTGCCAGCAGCCCCGACACAGGGGTAAAACTGTTTTTT
TRBJ1-5	TRBV28	TRBD1	-	CASRVLQGFNQPQHF	TGTGCCAGCAGGGTACTACAGGGGTTTAATCAGCCCCAGCATTTT
TRBJ2-7	TRBV7-2	TRBD2	-	CASSFVAGAYEQYF	TGTGCCAGCAGCTTCGTAGCGGGGGCCTACGAGCAGTACTTC